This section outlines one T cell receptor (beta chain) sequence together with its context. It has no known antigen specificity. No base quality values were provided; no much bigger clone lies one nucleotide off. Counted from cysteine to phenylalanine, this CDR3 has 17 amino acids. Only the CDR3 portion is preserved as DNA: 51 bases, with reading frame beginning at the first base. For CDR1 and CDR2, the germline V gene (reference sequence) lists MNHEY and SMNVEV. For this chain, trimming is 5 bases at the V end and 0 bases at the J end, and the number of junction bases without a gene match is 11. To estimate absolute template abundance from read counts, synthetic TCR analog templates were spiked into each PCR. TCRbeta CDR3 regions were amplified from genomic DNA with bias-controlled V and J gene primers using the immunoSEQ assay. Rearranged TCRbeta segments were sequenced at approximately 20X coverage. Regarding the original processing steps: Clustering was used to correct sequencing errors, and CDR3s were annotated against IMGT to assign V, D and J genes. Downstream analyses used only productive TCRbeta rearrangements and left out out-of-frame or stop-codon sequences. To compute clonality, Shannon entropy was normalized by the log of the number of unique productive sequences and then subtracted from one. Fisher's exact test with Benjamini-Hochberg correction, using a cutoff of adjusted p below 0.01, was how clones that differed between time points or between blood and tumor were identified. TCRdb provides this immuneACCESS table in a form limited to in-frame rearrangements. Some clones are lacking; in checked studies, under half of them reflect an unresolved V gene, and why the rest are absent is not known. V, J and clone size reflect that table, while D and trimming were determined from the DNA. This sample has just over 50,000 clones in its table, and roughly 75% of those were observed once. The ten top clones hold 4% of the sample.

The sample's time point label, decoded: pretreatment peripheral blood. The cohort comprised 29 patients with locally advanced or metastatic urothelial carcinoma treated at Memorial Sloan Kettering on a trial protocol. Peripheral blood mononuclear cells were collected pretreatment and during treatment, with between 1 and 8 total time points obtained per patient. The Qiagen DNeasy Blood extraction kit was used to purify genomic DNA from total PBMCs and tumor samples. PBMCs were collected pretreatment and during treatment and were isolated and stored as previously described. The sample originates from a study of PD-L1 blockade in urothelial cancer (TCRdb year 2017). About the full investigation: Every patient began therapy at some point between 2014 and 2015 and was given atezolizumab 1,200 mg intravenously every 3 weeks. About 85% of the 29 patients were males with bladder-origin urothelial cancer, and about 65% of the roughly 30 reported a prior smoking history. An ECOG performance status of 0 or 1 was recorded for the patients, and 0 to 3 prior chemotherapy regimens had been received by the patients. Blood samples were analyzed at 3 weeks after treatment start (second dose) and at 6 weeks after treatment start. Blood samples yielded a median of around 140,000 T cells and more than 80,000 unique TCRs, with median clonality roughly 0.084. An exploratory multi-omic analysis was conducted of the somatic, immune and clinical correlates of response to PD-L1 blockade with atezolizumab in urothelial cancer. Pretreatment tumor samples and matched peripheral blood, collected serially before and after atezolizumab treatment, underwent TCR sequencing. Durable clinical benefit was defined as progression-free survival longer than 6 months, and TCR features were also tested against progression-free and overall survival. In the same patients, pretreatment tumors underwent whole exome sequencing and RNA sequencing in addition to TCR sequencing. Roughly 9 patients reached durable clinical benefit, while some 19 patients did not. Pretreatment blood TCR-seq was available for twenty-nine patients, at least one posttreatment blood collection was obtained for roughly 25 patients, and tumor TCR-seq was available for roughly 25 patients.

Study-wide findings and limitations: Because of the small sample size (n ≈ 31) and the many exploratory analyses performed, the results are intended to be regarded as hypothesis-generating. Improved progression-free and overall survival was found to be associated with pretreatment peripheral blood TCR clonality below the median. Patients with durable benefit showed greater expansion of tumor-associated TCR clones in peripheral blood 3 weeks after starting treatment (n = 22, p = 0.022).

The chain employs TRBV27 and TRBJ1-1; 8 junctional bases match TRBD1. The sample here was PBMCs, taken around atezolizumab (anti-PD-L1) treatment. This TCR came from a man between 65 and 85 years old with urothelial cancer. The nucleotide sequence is TGTGCCAGCAGTCCTACTACGGGGACAGGACTGAACACTGAAGCTTTCTTT. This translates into CASSPTTGTGLNTEAFF.